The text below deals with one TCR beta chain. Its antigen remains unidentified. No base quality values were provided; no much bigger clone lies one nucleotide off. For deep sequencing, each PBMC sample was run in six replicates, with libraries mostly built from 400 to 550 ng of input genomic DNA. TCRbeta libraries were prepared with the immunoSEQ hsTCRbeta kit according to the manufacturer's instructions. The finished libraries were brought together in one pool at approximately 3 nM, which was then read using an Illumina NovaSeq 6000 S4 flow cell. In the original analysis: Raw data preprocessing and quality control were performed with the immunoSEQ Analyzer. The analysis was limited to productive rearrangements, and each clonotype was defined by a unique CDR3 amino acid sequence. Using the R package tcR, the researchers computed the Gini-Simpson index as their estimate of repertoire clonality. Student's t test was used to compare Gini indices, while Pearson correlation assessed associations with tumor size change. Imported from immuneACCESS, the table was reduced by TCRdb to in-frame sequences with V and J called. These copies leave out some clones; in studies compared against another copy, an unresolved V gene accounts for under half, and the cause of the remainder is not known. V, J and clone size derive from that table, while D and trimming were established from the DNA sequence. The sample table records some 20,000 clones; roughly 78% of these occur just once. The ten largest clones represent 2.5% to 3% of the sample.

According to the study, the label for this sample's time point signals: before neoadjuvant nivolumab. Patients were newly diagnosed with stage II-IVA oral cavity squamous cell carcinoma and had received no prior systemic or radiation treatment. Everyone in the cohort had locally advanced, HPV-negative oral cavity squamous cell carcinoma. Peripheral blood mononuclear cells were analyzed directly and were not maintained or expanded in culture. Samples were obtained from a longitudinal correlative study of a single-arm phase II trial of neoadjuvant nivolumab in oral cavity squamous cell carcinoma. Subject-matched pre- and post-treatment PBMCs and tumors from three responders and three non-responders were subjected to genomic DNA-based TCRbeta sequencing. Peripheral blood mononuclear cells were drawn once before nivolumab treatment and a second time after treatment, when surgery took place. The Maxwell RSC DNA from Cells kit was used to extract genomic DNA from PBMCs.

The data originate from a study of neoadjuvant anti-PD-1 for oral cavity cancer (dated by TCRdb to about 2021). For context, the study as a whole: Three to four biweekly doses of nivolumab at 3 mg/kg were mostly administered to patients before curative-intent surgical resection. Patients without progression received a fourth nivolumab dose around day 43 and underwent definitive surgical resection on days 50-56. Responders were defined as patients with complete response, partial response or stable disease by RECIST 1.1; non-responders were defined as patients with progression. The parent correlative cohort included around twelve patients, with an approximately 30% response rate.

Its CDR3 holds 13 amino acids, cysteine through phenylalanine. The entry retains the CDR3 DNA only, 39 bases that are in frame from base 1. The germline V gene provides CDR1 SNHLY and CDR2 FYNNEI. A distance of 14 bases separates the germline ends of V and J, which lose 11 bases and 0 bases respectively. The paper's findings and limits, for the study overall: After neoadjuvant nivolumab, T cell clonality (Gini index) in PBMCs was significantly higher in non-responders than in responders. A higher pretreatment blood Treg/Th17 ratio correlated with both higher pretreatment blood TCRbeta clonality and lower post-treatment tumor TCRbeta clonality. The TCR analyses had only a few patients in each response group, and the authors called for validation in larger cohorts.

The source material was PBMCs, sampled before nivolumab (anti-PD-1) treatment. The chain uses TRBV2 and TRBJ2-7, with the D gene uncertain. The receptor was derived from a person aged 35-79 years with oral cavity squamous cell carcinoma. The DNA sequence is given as TGTGCCTTCACCCCTCAGAGCTCCTACGAGCAGTACTTC. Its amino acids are CAFTPQSSYEQYF.